This T cell receptor (beta chain) came from a study of cytomegalovirus exposure and HLA in healthy donors. This CDR3 is built from 12 residues. Germline V CDR1 and CDR2: MDHEN, SYDVKM. The germline V and J ends were trimmed by 4 bases and 4 bases, with 7 bases remaining between them. PCR involved 60 Vbeta and 13 Jbeta primers. TCRdb keeps only in-frame clones here, not all; method: immunoSEQ multiplex PCR. The top ten hold 5.2% of the sample, which has approximately 97,000 clones, around 82% seen once. The sample comprised PBMCs. This receptor was identified in a man in his forties in good health and CMV-seropositive. This chain connects TRBV28 to TRBJ1-1, with D unresolved. The CDR3 DNA follows: TGTGCCAGCAGTTACTCCACCACTGAAGCTTTCTTT. Encoded protein: CASSYSTTEAFF.